One TCR beta chain is described in this entry. What it binds is not known. A J-beta primer mix and a sample-barcoded 5' primer were used in a second PCR of about 7 to 12 cycles. One entry per CDR3 protein results from TCRdb running MiXCR on the 5' RACE reads. The sample records 800,000 to 950,000 distinct CDR3 sequences, roughly 52% being singletons. This sample is drawn from a study of blood T cells in healthy people across ages. Study outcomes and limitations: Nothing was known about donor CMV status, and this possibly confounded expanded clonotype changes.

Trimming pared 4 bases from V and 15 bases from J, leaving 19 bases between. This CDR3 region has 13 residues. Germline V gives CDR1 SGHTA, CDR2 FQGTGA. The source of this sequence is a man aged 25-45 years in good health. The chain has TRBV7-3 and TRBJ2-1, with a possible D match to TRBD1 (5 bases). The source material was blood. The CDR3 here is CASSSSPQAAWFF. CDR3 DNA sequence: TGTGCCAGCAGCTCAAGTCCACAGGCAGCGTGGTTCTTC.